The clone carrying this T cell receptor (beta chain) has ten or more counts. What it binds is unknown. Attachment of unique molecular identifiers was made to individual cDNA molecules. TCRdb re-called the 5' RACE reads through MiXCR, storing one row per CDR3 protein. The table records some 28,000 distinct CDR3 sequences, roughly 5% of them present only once. The sample belongs to a study of early T cells in non-severe SARS-CoV-2 infection. Background on the study: Whole-blood bulk RNA, unsorted, was sequenced, and chains were unpaired.

Study-wide results and caveats: Sequences matched to VDJdb favored anti-spike CD8 responses, while private and CD4 specificities were missed.

Germline V gene sequence: CDR1 DFQATT, CDR2 SNEGSKA (reference sequence). J lost 7 bases, V lost 6 bases, and 10 bases had no gene match. CDR3 size: 15 residues. The receptor's source is an adult who was a healthcare worker with PCR-confirmed SARS-CoV-2 infection or an uninfected control (not recorded which). V gene TRBV20-1 combines with J gene TRBJ2-1, with 12 bases that match TRBD2. The source material was whole blood. CDR3 nucleotide sequence: TGCAGTGCCCTACTGGCTAGCGGGAGGGTTAATGAGCAGTTCTTC. This gives the protein CSALLASGRVNEQFF.